The 11 T cell receptor beta chains given below trace back to one sample, sequenced in a study of blood T cell repertoires in COVID-19. TCRdb keeps only in-frame clones here, not all; method: immunoSEQ multiplex PCR. The repertoire has 260,000 or so clones, 85% of them found once; the top ten carry 2.5%. The sample consisted of PBMCs or T cells enriched from blood (not recorded which). The receptors originated from a woman between 50 and 59 years old who had recovered from COVID-19.

The rearrangement joins TRBV7-3 to TRBJ2-5; D ambiguous. Germline lookup yields CDR1 SGHTA and CDR2 FQGTGA. Trimming stripped 4 bases from V and 7 bases from J, with 13 bases between. CDR3 length: 13 residues. The CDR3 bases are TGTGCCAGCAGCTCGACACTTACCGGGACCCAGTACTTC. As protein: CASSSTLTGTQYF. Supplemented by reference TRBV7-3 and TRBJ2-5, the full variable domain reads GAGVSQTPSNKVTEKGKYVELRCDPISGHTALYWYRQSLGQGPEFLIYFQGTGAADDSGLPNDRFFAVRPEGSVSTLKIQRTERGDSAVYLCASSSTLTGTQYFGPGTRLLVL.

This sequence joins TRBV7-2 and TRBJ1-1; 7 positions agree with TRBD1. The junction had 10 bases not matched to a gene; V was cut back by 5 bases and J by 4 bases. The CDR3 has 15 residues. Germline V gene sequence: CDR1 SGHTA, CDR2 FQGNSA. The CDR3, as DNA: TGTGCCAGCAGCCCCCGACGACAGGGAGGCACTGAAGCTTTCTTT. The encoded protein is CASSPRRQGGTEAFF.

The table lists this clone with a count of one. The chain joins TRBV18 to TRBJ2-6, with D tentatively TRBD1 (6 bases). Trimming removed 2 bases at V and 1 base at J, with 12 bases between. CDR3 length equals 17 residues. CDR1 is KGHSH, CDR2 LQKENI, per germline. The CDR3 reads CASSPRQAPSGANVLTF. CDR3 coding DNA: TGTGCCAGCTCACCAAGACAGGCCCCGTCTGGGGCCAACGTCCTGACTTTC.

This clone was detected only once. The J gene is TRBJ2-7, the V gene TRBV5-1; tentatively, D is TRBD2 (6 bases). Germline-derived CDR1 and CDR2 are SGHRS and YFSETQ. V was shortened by 0 bases and J by 5 bases, with 15 bases between the two germline ends. This CDR3 has 15 amino acids. CDR3 residues: CASSLVGGVNDEQYF. The CDR3 DNA follows: TGCGCCAGCAGCTTGGTAGGAGGGGTTAACGACGAGCAGTACTTC. The full variable domain, rest sourced from reference TRBV5-1 and TRBJ2-7, is KAGVTQTPRYLIKTRGQQVTLSCSPISGHRSVSWYQQTPGQGLQFLFEYFSETQRNKGNFPGRFSGRQFSNSRSEMNVSTLELGDSALYLCASSLVGGVNDEQYFGPGTRLTVT.

V and J are TRBV12-5 and TRBJ1-5; D might be TRBD1 (6 bases). Germline assignment: CDR1 LGHNT and CDR2 FRNRAP. Trimming cost V 5 bases and J 1 base, with 9 bases left between them. The CDR3 totals 14 residues. This CDR3 is CASGLGQSNQPQHF. The CDR3 coding sequence is TGTGCTAGTGGTCTTGGACAGAGCAATCAGCCCCAGCATTTT.

The chain employs TRBV10-2 and TRBJ1-5; D gene uncertain. Germline CDR1 is WSHSY and CDR2 is SAAADI. There are 12 residues in the CDR3. V was pared by 4 bases and J by 6 bases, with 7 bases between. CDR3 sequence reads: CASSGRSQPQHF. In nucleotides, the CDR3 is TGCGCCAGCAGTGGAAGGAGTCAGCCCCAGCATTTT.

The CDR3 region has the DNA TGTGCCAGCAGCGCAAGTGGACAGGGGGCTTTCTTT. Protein product: CASSASGQGAFF. The V and J genes are TRBV11-2 and TRBJ1-1; 9 positions agree with TRBD1. The germline V gene has CDR1 SGHAT and CDR2 FQNNGV. The CDR3 is 12 amino acids. The V and J ends lost 5 bases and 11 bases, in that order; junction bases with no gene match: 6. The full variable domain, in which reference TRBV11-2 and TRBJ1-1 provide the parts outside the CDR3, is EAGVAQSPRYKIIEKRQSVAFWCNPISGHATLYWYQQILGQGPKLLIQFQNNGVVDDSQLPKDRFSAERLKGVDSTLKIQPAKLEDSAVYLCASSASGQGAFFGQGTRLTVV.

The genes are TRBV20-1 and TRBJ2-5; D perhaps matches TRBD2 (6 bases). Germline V gene data show CDR1 as DFQATT and CDR2 as SNEGSKA (reference sequence). V was cut by 1 base and J by 10 bases, with 7 bases left in between. The CDR3 contains 10 residues. The DNA of the CDR3 is TGCAGTGCTAGAGGGCGGGACCAGTACTTC. As protein: CSARGRDQYF.

This chain links TRBV6-5 with TRBJ1-3; 7 nucleotides line up with TRBD1. The CDR3 runs to 15 residues. The V gene end was trimmed by 11 bases and the J gene end by 4 bases; junction bases not matched to a gene: 14. Germline loops: CDR1 MNHEY, CDR2 SVGAGI. The CDR3 region is CAGAVRQGSGNTIYF. For the CDR3, the DNA is TGTGCCGGAGCAGTTCGACAGGGCTCCGGAAACACCATATATTTT.

The chain recombines TRBV18 with TRBJ1-2, with D possibly being TRBD1 (6 bases). CDR1 and CDR2 (germline): KGHSH, LQKENI. The germline V and J ends were trimmed by 6 bases and 2 bases, with 16 bases remaining between them. The CDR3 extends over 15 amino acids. The CDR3 DNA follows: TGTGCCAGCTCGTCAGGGGACCGATTCAACTATGGCTACACCTTC. This codes for CASSSGDRFNYGYTF.

The chain joins TRBV28 to TRBJ1-4, with a possible D match to TRBD1 (5 bases). Trimming left V 5 bases short and J 3 bases short, with 13 bases between. This CDR3 is built from 15 residues. From germline, CDR1 is MDHEN and CDR2 SYDVKM. CDR3 nucleotides: TGTGCCAGCAGTCCCCAGGGATCTGCTAATGAAAAACTGTTTTTT. Translation: CASSPQGSANEKLFF.